What follows describes a single T cell receptor beta chain. In the source study's methods: Filtering of immunoSEQ junctional sequences could not match full-length read filtering. The data were produced by immunoSEQ multiplex PCR, yet TCRdb's version contains in-frame clones alone and is incomplete. That table furnishes V, J and clone size, whereas the DNA furnished D and trimming. The sample holds hundreds of thousands of clones, roughly 72% seen once. These data belong to a study of shared clonotypes between healthy human individuals. Nashville, Tennessee was home to all donors, who were Caucasian adults. The sequenced material came from PBMCs. The receptor comes from a middle-aged woman in good health. Some clones in this sample may be carry-over from other donors' samples.

The CDR3 sequence is CASKLQGGADTRGYTF. As DNA, the CDR3 is TGTGCCAGTAAGTTACAAGGGGGCGCAGACACTCGAGGCTACACCTTC. The J gene is TRBJ1-2, the V gene TRBV19; 7 nucleotides match TRBD1. V lost 7 bases, J lost 8 bases, and 19 bases stayed unmatched. CDR1 is LNHDA and CDR2 is SQIVND in the germline V gene (reference sequence). The CDR3 contains 16 residues.